This TCR beta chain was sequenced during a study of T-cell memory formation after mild COVID-19. For the study at large: Largely donor-specific TCR clusters were found. Study findings and constraints: Largely, contracting CD4+ clones fell within CM and EM, and contracting CD8+ clones within EMRA. Second-wave clones reaching peak frequency on day 37 lacked confirmed SARS-CoV-2 specificity.

Trimming shortened V by 3 bases and J by 0 bases, and 10 bases separated the two germline ends. Germline assignment: CDR1 SGHRS and CDR2 YFSETQ. This CDR3 is 15 amino acids long. TCRdb re-analysed the 5' RACE reads in MiXCR, keeping a single row per CDR3 protein. The table lists nearly 110,000 distinct CDR3 sequences, 13% to 15% of them singletons. This clonotype was found many times. Antigen specificity is unknown. Material: PBMCs or a T cell subset sorted from them (not recorded which). The clonotype comes from a man between 18 and 35 years old who had mild COVID-19 (a few samples of this study predate the infection). Cell type and time point are not known. The gene calls are TRBV5-1 and TRBJ2-1; tentatively, D is TRBD2 (5 bases). CDR3 nucleotides: TGCGCCAGCAGCTCCGGAGCGGTCTCCTACAATGAGCAGTTCTTC. As protein: CASSSGAVSYNEQFF.